A single sample is the source of the 23 T cell receptor beta chains below, sequenced in a study of blood T cell repertoires in COVID-19. Here immunoSEQ multiplex PCR was the method, and the copy in TCRdb shows in-frame clones only, minus some. The table has about 57,000 clones, roughly 87% seen once. What was sequenced was peripheral blood. These receptors all stem from a woman aged 80 or older with COVID-19, enrolled during active disease.

This clone was counted once. The chain employs TRBV6-1 and TRBJ2-5; D is unresolved. In germline, CDR1 is MNHNS, CDR2 SASEGT. Between the trimmed V and J ends, which lost 3 bases and 12 bases, there was a span of 8 bases. The CDR3 extends over 10 amino acids. Here the CDR3 reads CASSDLLKYF. Here the CDR3 DNA reads TGTGCCAGCAGTGATCTCCTTAAGTACTTC.

The gene calls are TRBV5-1 and TRBJ1-2; 9 nucleotides align to TRBD1. With V trimmed by 0 bases and J by 9 bases, 6 bases remained unmatched. Germline V gives CDR1 SGHRS, CDR2 YFSETQ. The CDR3 contains 14 residues. CDR3 residues: CASSLGDREWSYTF. Here the CDR3 DNA reads TGCGCCAGCAGCTTGGGGGACAGGGAGTGGAGCTACACCTTC. Complete variable domain (other parts from reference TRBV5-1 and TRBJ1-2): KAGVTQTPRYLIKTRGQQVTLSCSPISGHRSVSWYQQTPGQGLQFLFEYFSETQRNKGNFPGRFSGRQFSNSRSEMNVSTLELGDSALYLCASSLGDREWSYTFGSGTRLTVV.

This chain links TRBV28 with TRBJ1-2; 9 bases line up with TRBD1. This CDR3 has 14 amino acids. Per the germline V gene, CDR1 is MDHEN and CDR2 is SYDVKM. The V and J ends lost 2 bases and 8 bases, in that order; junction bases with no gene match: 6. The CDR3 DNA is TGTGCCAGCAGTTTAGGGACAGGGAATGGAGGCTACACCTTC. This encodes CASSLGTGNGGYTF.

The chain joins TRBV5-1 to TRBJ2-5, with D tentatively TRBD1 (6 bases). The V and J ends lost 6 bases and 7 bases respectively, with 19 bases between them. The CDR3 has 14 residues. Germline V gene sequence: CDR1 SGHRS, CDR2 YFSETQ. The CDR3 region is CASIVSTGKGTQYF. The CDR3 nucleotides are TGCGCCAGCATCGTATCTACAGGGAAAGGGACCCAGTACTTC.

The CDR3 spells CASSWASVADTQYF. DNA for the CDR3: TGTGCCAGTAGTTGGGCTAGCGTTGCAGATACGCAGTATTTT. The V gene is TRBV19, the J gene TRBJ2-3; D may be TRBD2 (6 bases). The CDR3 extends over 14 amino acids. CDR1 and CDR2 from the germline V gene are LNHDA and SQIVND (reference sequence). Trimming removed 5 bases from V and 4 bases from J, with 13 bases in between.

The genes are TRBV19 and TRBJ2-2; D is possibly TRBD1 (6 bases). CDR1 is LNHDA and CDR2 is SQIVND in the germline V gene (reference sequence). The V end lost 6 bases, the J end lost 2 bases, and 7 bases lay between the germline ends. The CDR3 extends over 13 amino acids. CDR3 DNA sequence: TGTGCCAGTAGGACAGGTAACACCGGGGAGCTGTTTTTT. Residues: CASRTGNTGELFF.

This clone was seen just once. This rearrangement joins TRBV7-9 to TRBJ2-1, with 10 bases aligning to TRBD1. CDR1 SEHNR and CDR2 FQNEAQ come from the germline V gene (reference sequence). The CDR3 sequence is 15 residues long. V was clipped by 5 bases and J by 8 bases; unmatched bases: 9. This CDR3 reads CASSNRDRGSHEQFF. As DNA, the CDR3 is TGTGCCAGCAGCAACCGGGACAGGGGTTCTCATGAGCAGTTCTTC.

This rearrangement joins TRBV30 to TRBJ1-1; D gene ambiguous. Trimming removed 7 bases from V and 2 bases from J, with 14 bases in between. This CDR3 has 13 residues. CDR1 and CDR2 (germline): GTSNPN, SVGIG (reference sequence). CDR3 sequence reads: CASTRGSNTEAFF. CDR3 DNA: TGTGCCTCAACACGAGGGAGCAACACTGAAGCTTTCTTT.

The chain is built from TRBV7-2 and TRBJ1-4; D unclear. The CDR3 consists of 14 residues. In germline, CDR1 is SGHTA, CDR2 FQGNSA. Trimming stripped 5 bases from V and 10 bases from J, with 17 bases between. CDR3 DNA sequence: TGTGCCAGCAGCGCAACAGCTACTGTGGGAAAACTGTTTTTT. The encoded protein is CASSATATVGKLFF.

This chain links TRBV5-1 with TRBJ2-5; TRBD1 is a possible D gene (5 bases). Germline lookup yields CDR1 SGHRS and CDR2 YFSETQ. The CDR3 has 15 amino acids. V dropped 1 base and J dropped 3 bases, with 13 bases sitting between them. The CDR3 is CASSLLGAVEETQYF. In DNA form, the CDR3 reads TGCGCCAGCAGCTTGCTAGGGGCCGTTGAAGAGACCCAGTACTTC.

The V and J genes are TRBV30 and TRBJ2-3, with 8 bases aligning to TRBD1. Germline V gives CDR1 GTSNPN, CDR2 SVGIG (reference sequence). The CDR3 extends over 15 amino acids. The V segment lost 2 bases and the J segment 0 bases; nucleotides outside the gene matches: 4. The CDR3 coding sequence is TGTGCCTGGAGTACCCGGACAGGGAGCACAGATACGCAGTATTTT. It codes for CAWSTRTGSTDTQYF.

V and J are TRBV5-1 and TRBJ1-1, with D possibly being TRBD1 (6 bases). CDR1 SGHRS and CDR2 YFSETQ come from the germline V gene. With 4 bases removed from V and 1 base from J, the gap between germline ends came to 8 bases. The CDR3 extends over 13 amino acids. CDR3 loop: CASSEQGNTEAFF. Written as DNA, the CDR3 is TGCGCCAGCAGCGAACAGGGGAACACTGAAGCTTTCTTT.

The chain couples TRBV30 to TRBJ1-2; TRBD1 is a possible D gene (6 bases). Germline CDR1 is GTSNPN and CDR2 is SVGIG (reference sequence). There are 12 residues in the CDR3. V lost 2 bases to trimming and J lost 8 bases, with 12 bases between them. The CDR3 nucleotides are TGTGCCTGGAGTATGGGGGCTGGGGGCTACACCTTC. Its translation is CAWSMGAGGYTF. The full variable domain, its missing parts supplied by reference TRBV30 and TRBJ1-2, is SQTIHQWPATLVQPVGSPLSLECTVEGTSNPNLYWYRQAAGRGLQLLFYSVGIGQISSEVPQNLSASRPQDRQFILSSKKLLLSDSGFYLCAWSMGAGGYTFGSGTRLTVV.

The J gene is TRBJ1-2, the V gene TRBV2; TRBD1 matches 10 bases. Germline lookup yields CDR1 SNHLY and CDR2 FYNNEI. The junction had 11 bases not matched to a gene; V was cut back by 6 bases and J by 7 bases. The CDR3 is 15 amino acids. This CDR3 reads CASSAQGTGVAGYTF. DNA for the CDR3: TGTGCCAGCAGCGCACAAGGGACAGGGGTCGCTGGCTACACCTTC.

For this clone: Compared with germline, one end of the junction differs, possibly owing to a read error. The chain employs TRBV10-1 and TRBJ2-3, with D tentatively TRBD1 (6 bases). The CDR3 contains 13 residues. The V gene's germline CDR1 is WNHNN and CDR2 SYGVQD (reference sequence). The CDR3 DNA follows: TGCGCCAGCAGCCGCCCAGGGGCAGACACGCAGTATTTT. It translates to CASSRPGADTQYF.

This clone came up a few times. The chain couples TRBV6-6 to TRBJ1-5; 8 nucleotides line up with TRBD1. Germline V gives CDR1 MNHNY, CDR2 SVGAGI (reference sequence). CDR3 length equals 15 residues. The V segment lost 2 bases and the J segment 6 bases; nucleotides outside the gene matches: 6. The CDR3 DNA follows: TGTGCCAGCAGTTACGAGGACAGGGTTGTTCAGCCCCAGCATTTT. This translates into CASSYEDRVVQPQHF.

This clone was observed a handful of times. This chain joins TRBV19 and TRBJ1-5; no definite D call. V shed 7 bases and J shed 6 bases, with 13 bases lying between them. Germline loops: CDR1 LNHDA, CDR2 SQIVND (reference sequence). CDR3 length equals 13 residues. The CDR3 region is CASIGAGGQPQHF. The CDR3 DNA reads as TGTGCCAGTATTGGCGCTGGCGGTCAGCCCCAGCATTTT.

V usage is TRBV6-5 and J usage is TRBJ1-1, with a tentative D call TRBD1 (6 bases). From germline, CDR1 is MNHEY and CDR2 SVGAGI. Trimming took off 6 bases at V and 0 bases at J, with 11 bases between the two ends. This CDR3 has 14 amino acids. The CDR3 spells CASRAGHMNTEAFF. The CDR3 region has the DNA TGTGCCAGCAGAGCGGGACATATGAACACTGAAGCTTTCTTT.

The chain is built from TRBV19 and TRBJ2-7, with D possibly TRBD1 on 5 matching bases. Per the germline V gene, CDR1 is LNHDA and CDR2 is SQIVND (reference sequence). V was clipped by 7 bases and J by 3 bases, with 22 bases between them. CDR3 length: 16 amino acids. The CDR3 DNA is TGTGCCAGTACCGAAAGGGGCAGGCAAAAGGTCTACGAGCAGTACTTC. Translating gives CASTERGRQKVYEQYF. The whole variable domain, remainder taken from reference TRBV19 and TRBJ2-7, is DGGITQSPKYLFRKEGQNVTLSCEQNLNHDAMYWYRQDPGQGLRLIYYSQIVNDFQKGDIAEGYSVSREKKESFPLTVTSAQKNPTAFYLCASTERGRQKVYEQYFGPGTRLTVT.

V gene TRBV19 combines with J gene TRBJ1-2; maybe TRBD1 (6 bases). CDR3 length: 13 residues. Germline CDR1 reads LNHDA; CDR2 reads SQIVND (reference sequence). Trimming pared 1 base from V and 8 bases from J, leaving 11 bases between. CDR3 sequence reads: CASSIGTEVGYTF. As DNA, the CDR3 is TGTGCCAGTAGTATAGGGACAGAAGTGGGCTACACCTTC.

The chain combines TRBV5-1 with TRBJ2-3; TRBD1 matches at 7 bases. CDR1 and CDR2 (germline): SGHRS, YFSETQ. This CDR3 is 14 amino acids long. V was pared by 2 bases and J by 3 bases, with 3 bases of the junction left unmatched. CDR3 sequence reads: CASSFGQVTDTQYF. The CDR3 coding sequence is TGCGCCAGCAGCTTCGGACAGGTTACAGATACGCAGTATTTT.

The chain couples TRBV9 to TRBJ2-3; the match to TRBD1 covers 7 bases. V lost 0 bases, J lost 2 bases, and 9 bases stayed unmatched. The CDR3 runs 17 residues. Germline CDR1 SGDLS, CDR2 YYNGEE. The CDR3 sequence: CASSVGVRDRYTDTQYF. CDR3 bases: TGTGCCAGCAGCGTAGGGGTCCGGGACAGATACACAGATACGCAGTATTTT.

This sequence joins TRBV5-6 and TRBJ2-1; a possible D gene is TRBD2 (6 bases). Germline CDR1 and CDR2: SGHDT and YYEEEE. V gave up 1 base and J gave up 6 bases, with 17 bases separating them. CDR3 length equals 16 residues. Here the CDR3 reads CASSLSGVFSPNEQFF. In DNA form, the CDR3 reads TGTGCCAGCAGCTTGTCGGGAGTCTTCTCGCCCAATGAGCAGTTCTTC. Variable domain in full (rest from reference TRBV5-6 and TRBJ2-1): DAGVTQSPTHLIKTRGQQVTLRCSPKSGHDTVSWYQQALGQGPQFIFQYYEEEERQRGNFPDRFSGHQFPNYSSELNVNALLLGDSALYLCASSLSGVFSPNEQFFGPGTRLTVL.